These T cell receptor beta chains were read from a single sample in a study of response to subunit inactivated influenza vaccine. TCRdb recomputed calls from the RT-PCR reads with MiXCR, one row per CDR3 protein. The sample lists more than 550,000 distinct CDR3 sequences, roughly 10% seen once, with approximately 11% in the top ten. The same sample was also studied in work on T cells expressing NK-cell markers.

Sequenced here: PBMCs from blood, sampled on the day of vaccination. All receptors derive from a man aged 45-65 years who received an inactivated influenza vaccine. The CDR3 runs from the conserved cysteine through the conserved F or W. The D gene is left open where the match is weak. Clone sizes are given selectively: once, few, many, or a class where the clone is expanded.

length: 14
V: TRBV20-1
D: TRBD2
J: TRBJ2-5
size: .
DNA: TGCAGTGCTAAACTAGCGGGGCGGCAAGAGACCCAGTACTTC
CDR3: CSAKLAGRQETQYF

length: 16
V: TRBV5-1
D: .
J: TRBJ2-1
size: few
DNA: TGCGCCAGCAGCTCGAAAAACGAACTACACTACAATGAGCAGTTCTTC
CDR3: CASSSKNELHYNEQFF

length: 15
V: TRBV5-6
D: .
J: TRBJ2-2
size: few
DNA: TGTGCCAGCAGCTTGGAGGCCAGGGACACCGGGGAGCTGTTTTTT
CDR3: CASSLEARDTGELFF

length: 15
V: TRBV20-1
D: TRBD2
J: TRBJ2-3
size: few
DNA: TGCAGTGCTAGAGCCCTAGCGGGATCTTCAGATACGCAGTATTTT
CDR3: CSARALAGSSDTQYF

length: 15
V: TRBV30
D: TRBD1
J: TRBJ2-4
size: .
DNA: TGTGCCTGGAGTGGACAGGGTTCCGTCAAAAACATTCAGTACTTC
CDR3: CAWSGQGSVKNIQYF

length: 14
V: TRBV20-1
D: TRBD2
J: TRBJ2-3
size: .
DNA: TGCAGTGCGGGAGCGGGAGGGAGCACAGATACGCAGTATTTT
CDR3: CSAGAGGSTDTQYF

length: 17
V: TRBV12-3/TRBV12-4
D: .
J: TRBJ1-6
size: many
DNA: TGTGCCAGCAGTTCGAAGATAGAGAGCTCCTATAATTCACCCCTCCACTTT
CDR3: CASSSKIESSYNSPLHF

length: 12
V: TRBV7-8
D: .
J: TRBJ2-3
size: few
DNA: TGTGCCAGCAGCTTACAGGAGAATACGCAGTATTTT
CDR3: CASSLQENTQYF

length: 16
V: TRBV11-1
D: .
J: TRBJ2-3
size: .
DNA: TGTGCCAGCAGCCCCAAGAGGAGGGCAGTCCCAGATACGCAGTATTTT
CDR3: CASSPKRRAVPDTQYF

length: 14
V: TRBV10-3
D: TRBD2
J: TRBJ2-1
size: .
DNA: TGTGCCATTGCACCGGGACTAGCGGGATCCGGGCAGTTCTTC
CDR3: CAIAPGLAGSGQFF

length: 16
V: TRBV4-3
D: TRBD1
J: TRBJ2-1
size: .
DNA: TGCGCCAGCAGCCCTGCCCGGGACAGGGAGTATGAGGAGCAGTTCTTC
CDR3: CASSPARDREYEEQFF

length: 15
V: TRBV4-3
D: .
J: TRBJ2-1
size: few
DNA: TGCGCCAGCAGCAAACAAGGTGGATTCGTCAATGAGCAGTTCTTC
CDR3: CASSKQGGFVNEQFF

length: 14
V: TRBV5-5
D: .
J: TRBJ1-2
size: many
DNA: TGTGCCAGCAGCTTGGAACAACATAACTATGGCTACACCTTC
CDR3: CASSLEQHNYGYTF

length: 13
V: TRBV25-1
D: .
J: TRBJ2-7
size: few
DNA: TGTGCCAGCAGTAGGACCCCTCCCTACGAGCAGTACTTC
CDR3: CASSRTPPYEQYF

length: 16
V: TRBV10-3
D: .
J: TRBJ2-2
size: .
DNA: TGTGCCATCAGTGAGATCGCAGAGAGCAACACCGGGGAGCTGTTTTTT
CDR3: CAISEIAESNTGELFF

length: 16
V: TRBV12-3/TRBV12-4
D: .
J: TRBJ2-7
size: many
DNA: TGTGCCAGCAGTTTAAGCTCCGGACAGAGTCTTGGAGAGCAGTACTTC
CDR3: CASSLSSGQSLGEQYF

length: 12
V: TRBV3-1
D: .
J: TRBJ2-5
size: many
DNA: TGTGCCAGCAGCCAGATCCAAGAGACCCAGTACTTC
CDR3: CASSQIQETQYF

length: 18
V: TRBV4-2
D: .
J: TRBJ2-5
size: few
DNA: TGTGCCAGCAGCCAAGATTTAGGAGCCCCCGGATGGGAAGAGACCCAGTACTTC
CDR3: CASSQDLGAPGWEETQYF

length: 14
V: TRBV7-2
D: .
J: TRBJ2-3
size: few
DNA: TGTGCCAGCAGCTTATGGGGCGACCCAGATACGCAGTATTTT
CDR3: CASSLWGDPDTQYF

length: 15
V: TRBV6-1
D: TRBD2
J: TRBJ2-3
size: few
DNA: TGTGCCAGCAGTGAAGCTTCTAGCGGGGGCGTATCGCAGTATTTT
CDR3: CASSEASSGGVSQYF

length: 16
V: TRBV11-2
D: TRBD2
J: TRBJ2-7
size: many
DNA: TGTGCCAGCAGCCCCTTCCCCAGCGGGGGGGACTACGAGCAGTACTTC
CDR3: CASSPFPSGGDYEQYF

length: 13
V: TRBV29-1
D: .
J: TRBJ2-4
size: .
DNA: TGCAGCGCTCTAGGGATCCGAGCAAACATTCAGTACTTC
CDR3: CSALGIRANIQYF

length: 17
V: TRBV9
D: .
J: TRBJ2-2
size: many
DNA: TGTGCCAGCAGCCGACCTAAGACAGGAACGAACACCGGGGAGCTGTTTTTT
CDR3: CASSRPKTGTNTGELFF

length: 14
V: TRBV7-9
D: .
J: TRBJ2-3
size: many
DNA: TGTGCCAGCAGCTTAGTGACGGGCACAGATACGCAGTATTTT
CDR3: CASSLVTGTDTQYF

length: 14
V: TRBV7-2
D: .
J: TRBJ2-1
size: .
DNA: TGTGCCAGCAGGGGAGCAGGGGCTCACAATGAGCAGTTCTTC
CDR3: CASRGAGAHNEQFF

length: 16
V: TRBV3-1
D: TRBD2
J: TRBJ2-1
size: few
DNA: TGTGCCAGCAGCACAGCTGGCGGGAGGGCCTACAATGAGCAGTTCTTC
CDR3: CASSTAGGRAYNEQFF

length: 15
V: TRBV12-3/TRBV12-4
D: .
J: TRBJ1-5
size: .
DNA: TGTGCCAGCAGTTTCTCGGGGGGTGGCAATCAGCCCCAGCATTTT
CDR3: CASSFSGGGNQPQHF

length: 16
V: TRBV7-2
D: .
J: TRBJ2-5
size: .
DNA: TGTGCCAGCAGCAACGGACAGACTAACCCCCGGGAGACCCAGTACTTC
CDR3: CASSNGQTNPRETQYF

length: 14
V: TRBV5-1
D: .
J: TRBJ1-1
size: .
DNA: TGCGCCAGCAGTGGCATACGGACCAACACTGAAGCTTTCTTT
CDR3: CASSGIRTNTEAFF

length: 15
V: TRBV4-2
D: TRBD1
J: TRBJ1-2
size: few
DNA: TGTGCCAGCAGCCTCCCAGGGGGCGGCGGTGATGGCTACACCTTC
CDR3: CASSLPGGGGDGYTF

length: 11
V: TRBV30
D: .
J: TRBJ1-1
size: .
DNA: TGTGCCTGGAGTCTGGGGACTGAAGCTTTCTTT
CDR3: CAWSLGTEAFF

length: 16
V: TRBV11-2
D: .
J: TRBJ1-4
size: few
DNA: TGTGCCAGCAGCTTATATCGAGGGTCCCCTAATGAAAAACTGTTTTTT
CDR3: CASSLYRGSPNEKLFF

length: 16
V: TRBV5-8
D: .
J: TRBJ2-3
size: .
DNA: TGTGCCAGCAGCTTGGGCAGTAGACTGACCACAGATACGCAGTATTTT
CDR3: CASSLGSRLTTDTQYF

length: 16
V: TRBV6-1
D: TRBD1
J: TRBJ2-1
size: few
DNA: TGTGCCAGCAGTGAACGAACAGGGGGCTTTAGTAATGAGCAGTTCTTC
CDR3: CASSERTGGFSNEQFF

length: 15
V: TRBV27
D: .
J: TRBJ2-1
size: .
DNA: TGTGCCAGCATGGGGCTAAAGACCTCAATGAATGAGCAGTTCTTC
CDR3: CASMGLKTSMNEQFF

length: 16
V: TRBV5-6
D: TRBD1
J: TRBJ1-5
size: .
DNA: TGTGCCAGCAGCTTGGGGGGACAGACTAGCAATCAGCCCCAGCATTTT
CDR3: CASSLGGQTSNQPQHF

length: 15
V: TRBV15
D: .
J: TRBJ1-5
size: few
DNA: TGTGCCACCAGCAACTGGGGGCGAAGCAATCAGCCCCAGCATTTT
CDR3: CATSNWGRSNQPQHF

length: 14
V: TRBV28
D: .
J: TRBJ1-3
size: .
DNA: TGTGCCAGCAGTTTATTAACAGCCGGAAACACCATATATTTT
CDR3: CASSLLTAGNTIYF

length: 15
V: TRBV7-8
D: TRBD1
J: TRBJ2-1
size: .
DNA: TGTGCCAGCAGCTTGGACAGGGGAAGAGCCAATGAGCAGTTCTTC
CDR3: CASSLDRGRANEQFF

length: 15
V: TRBV5-1
D: .
J: TRBJ2-5
size: few
DNA: TGCGCCAGCAGCTTGGAGCCGGGGGCTGGAGAGACCCAGTACTTC
CDR3: CASSLEPGAGETQYF

length: 11
V: TRBV20-1
D: .
J: TRBJ2-3
size: .
DNA: TGCAGTGGTATAGCCGGGGATACGCAGTATTTT
CDR3: CSGIAGDTQYF

length: 16
V: TRBV7-2
D: TRBD1
J: TRBJ2-5
size: many
DNA: TGTGCCAGCAGCTATTTCAGAGACAGGGGCCAAGAGGCCCAGTACTTC
CDR3: CASSYFRDRGQEAQYF

length: 13
V: TRBV5-1
D: .
J: TRBJ1-2
size: many
DNA: TGCGCCAGCAGCTTGTCAGGGGCGGATGGCTACACCTTC
CDR3: CASSLSGADGYTF

length: 12
V: TRBV20-1
D: TRBD2
J: TRBJ2-5
size: few
DNA: TGCAGTGCGGGACTAGCAAGAGAGACCCAGTACTTC
CDR3: CSAGLARETQYF

length: 13
V: TRBV4-2
D: .
J: TRBJ2-7
size: .
DNA: TGTGCCAGCAGCCAAGATTTGGGCTACGAGCAGTACTTC
CDR3: CASSQDLGYEQYF

length: 14
V: TRBV6-1
D: TRBD1
J: TRBJ1-1
size: few
DNA: TGTGCCAGCAAGTCCGGGACAGTGAACACTGAAGCTTTCTTT
CDR3: CASKSGTVNTEAFF

length: 14
V: TRBV11-2
D: TRBD1
J: TRBJ2-2
size: .
DNA: TGTGCCAGCAGCCGGACAGGGCCGACCGGGGAGCTGTTTTTT
CDR3: CASSRTGPTGELFF

length: 15
V: TRBV12-3/TRBV12-4
D: .
J: TRBJ1-1
size: few
DNA: TGTGCCAGCAGACCCTCGGGGGGGGCTGGCACTGAAGCTTTCTTT
CDR3: CASRPSGGAGTEAFF

length: 15
V: TRBV5-1
D: .
J: TRBJ2-2
size: .
DNA: TGCGCCAGCAGAATAGGAGCAGGAGGAACCGGGGAGCTGTTTTTT
CDR3: CASRIGAGGTGELFF

length: 16
V: TRBV6-5
D: .
J: TRBJ2-4
size: few
DNA: TGTGCCAGCAGTTACACAGCAGCCGAAGGGTCGGCCATTCAGTACTTC
CDR3: CASSYTAAEGSAIQYF

length: 14
V: TRBV4-1
D: TRBD1
J: TRBJ2-1
size: many
DNA: TGCGCCAGCAGCCAATCCGACAGGGTATATGAGAAGTTCTTC
CDR3: CASSQSDRVYEKFF

length: 14
V: TRBV7-9
D: .
J: TRBJ1-1
size: many
DNA: TGTGCCAGCAGCTTATCCCGACTGAACACTGAAGCTTTCTTT
CDR3: CASSLSRLNTEAFF

length: 15
V: TRBV5-1
D: .
J: TRBJ2-3
size: .
DNA: TGCGCCAGCAGCCCGGACAGACCAAGCACAGATACGCAGTATTTT
CDR3: CASSPDRPSTDTQYF

length: 14
V: TRBV5-1
D: .
J: TRBJ2-7
size: many
DNA: TGCGCCAGCAGCTCCTCACTAGAACCATACGAGCAGTACTTC
CDR3: CASSSSLEPYEQYF